One sample yielded the 11 T cell receptor beta chains listed below, sequenced in a study of spatial heterogeneity in lung cancer. The time point here: sample taken at primary tumor resection. TCRdb itself ran the 5' RACE reads through MiXCR, one entry per CDR3 protein. The sample records roughly 80,000 distinct CDR3 sequences, about 8.5% being singletons. The sequencing used PBMCs, collected at surgery. The receptor set was obtained from a male donor with early-stage non-small cell lung cancer.

This clonotype was observed a handful of times. This chain joins TRBV5-1 and TRBJ2-5; 8 bases match TRBD1. J gave up 4 bases and V 2 bases, and 13 bases lay outside the gene matches. This CDR3 has 17 residues. Germline V gene lookup returns CDR1 SGHRS and CDR2 YFSETQ. DNA of the CDR3: TGCGCCAGCAGCTTTGGTTCTAGGACAGGGTTAAGAGAGACCCAGTACTTC. This codes for CASSFGSRTGLRETQYF.

The V and J genes are TRBV6-1 and TRBJ1-5; no firm D call. Trimming stripped 7 bases from V and 8 bases from J, with 6 bases between. The CDR3 length is 10 residues. CDR1 and CDR2 (germline): MNHNS, SASEGT. The CDR3 DNA reads as TGTGCCAGCAACTTTAAGCCCCAGCATTTT. It specifies CASNFKPQHF.

This chain uses TRBV6-6 with TRBJ1-3; D is ambiguous. V gave up 7 bases and J gave up 8 bases, with 9 bases separating them. The CDR3 runs 11 residues. The germline CDR1 and CDR2 sequences are MNHNY and SVGAGI (reference sequence). CDR3 coding DNA: TGTGCCAGCACCTATGGTGACACCATATATTTT. Translating it yields CASTYGDTIYF.

This clonotype showed up just a few times. V and J are TRBV5-1 and TRBJ2-3; maybe TRBD2 (6 bases). The germline V gene encodes CDR1 SGHRS and CDR2 YFSETQ. The CDR3 loop spans 18 amino acids. Deletions cut 4 bases from V and 5 bases from J, with 26 bases between. The CDR3 is CASSPAKGGKGYEDTQYF. The CDR3 coding sequence is TGCGCCAGCAGCCCGGCGAAGGGCGGGAAGGGGTACGAAGATACGCAGTATTTT.

In its sample, this clonotype was seen a few times. The chain combines TRBV5-1 with TRBJ2-7; D may be TRBD1 (6 bases). V gave up 4 bases and J gave up 3 bases, with 14 bases separating them. The CDR3 is 14 residues long. The germline gives CDR1 SGHRS, CDR2 YFSETQ. The CDR3 region is CASSASTQGYEQYF. The CDR3 DNA follows: TGCGCCAGCAGCGCCTCAACACAGGGCTACGAGCAGTACTTC.

This clonotype was seen at least ten times. The chain employs TRBV20-1 and TRBJ1-3; D call uncertain. This CDR3 is 12 amino acids long. Germline V gene data show CDR1 as DFQATT and CDR2 as SNEGSKA (reference sequence). Deletions cut 6 bases from V and 4 bases from J, with 10 bases between. CDR3 DNA: TGCAGTGCCCCCGGCTCCGGAAACACCATATATTTT. It translates to CSAPGSGNTIYF.

At least ten counts were recorded for this clonotype. The chain combines TRBV5-5 with TRBJ1-2; 8 bases fit TRBD1. The germline V gene encodes CDR1 SGHKS and CDR2 YYEKEE (reference sequence). The V gene end was trimmed by 3 bases and the J gene end by 4 bases; junction bases not matched to a gene: 8. The CDR3 has 15 residues. Here the CDR3 reads CASSSGQGRGYGYTF. For the CDR3, the DNA is TGTGCCAGCAGCTCTGGACAGGGAAGGGGCTATGGCTACACCTTC. Drawing the rest from reference TRBV5-5 and TRBJ1-2, the complete variable domain is DAGVTQSPTHLIKTRGQQVTLRCSPISGHKSVSWYQQVLGQGPQFIFQYYEKEERGRGNFPDRFSARQFPNYSSELNVNALLLGDSALYLCASSSGQGRGYGYTFGSGTRLTVV.

This clonotype came up many times. The V gene is TRBV29-1, the J gene TRBJ2-3; TRBD2 matches 10 bases. CDR3 length: 13 residues. The V segment lost 4 bases and the J segment 6 bases; nucleotides outside the gene matches: 4. Germline V gene data show CDR1 as SQVTM and CDR2 as ANQGSEA. The CDR3 spells CSVGLAGADTQYF. For the CDR3, the DNA is TGCAGCGTTGGTCTAGCGGGAGCGGATACGCAGTATTTT.

This clonotype was found many times. The V and J genes are TRBV12-3 or TRBV12-4 and TRBJ2-7; D gene uncertain. The V end was cut by 1 base, the J end by 3 bases, with 19 bases between. The CDR3 is 17 residues long. The CDR3 DNA reads as TGTGCCAGCAGTTTAGGCTCGTGGTTTGACCGAGACTACGAGCAGTACTTC. Its translation: CASSLGSWFDRDYEQYF.

This rearrangement joins TRBV19 to TRBJ1-1, with D possibly being TRBD1 (5 bases). The germline V gene has CDR1 LNHDA and CDR2 SQIVND (reference sequence). The CDR3 has 13 residues. With 5 bases removed from V and 5 bases from J, the gap between germline ends came to 12 bases. The CDR3 DNA sequence: TGTGCCAGTAGTTCTAATGGGGGGACTGAAGCTTTCTTT. Translation gives CASSSNGGTEAFF.

This clonotype occurred many times. This chain links TRBV6-2 or TRBV6-3 with TRBJ2-1, with a tentative D call TRBD1 (6 bases). The V gene lost 4 bases and the J gene lost 2 bases, with 12 bases spanning the gap. The germline V gene encodes CDR1 MNHEY and CDR2 SVGEGT. This CDR3 has 15 residues. For the CDR3, the DNA is TGTGCCAGCAGTTGGTCCGGGACACCCTACAATGAGCAGTTCTTC. As protein: CASSWSGTPYNEQFF.